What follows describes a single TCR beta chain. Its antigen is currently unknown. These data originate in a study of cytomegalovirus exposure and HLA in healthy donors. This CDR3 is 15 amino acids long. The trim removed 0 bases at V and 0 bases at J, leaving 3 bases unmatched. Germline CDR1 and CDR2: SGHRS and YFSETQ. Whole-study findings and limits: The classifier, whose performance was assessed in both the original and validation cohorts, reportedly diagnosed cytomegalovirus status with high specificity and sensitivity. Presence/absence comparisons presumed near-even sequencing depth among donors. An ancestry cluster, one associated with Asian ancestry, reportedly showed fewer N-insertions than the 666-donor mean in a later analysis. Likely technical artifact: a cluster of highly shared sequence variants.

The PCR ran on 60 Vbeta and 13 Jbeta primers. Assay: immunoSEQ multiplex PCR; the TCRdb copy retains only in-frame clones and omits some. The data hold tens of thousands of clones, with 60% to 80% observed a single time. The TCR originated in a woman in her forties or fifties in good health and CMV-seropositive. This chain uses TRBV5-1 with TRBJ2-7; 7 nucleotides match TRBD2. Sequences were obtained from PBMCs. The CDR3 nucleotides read TGCGCCAGCAGCTTGGGCAGGACTAGCTCCTACGAGCAGTACTTC. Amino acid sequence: CASSLGRTSSYEQYF.